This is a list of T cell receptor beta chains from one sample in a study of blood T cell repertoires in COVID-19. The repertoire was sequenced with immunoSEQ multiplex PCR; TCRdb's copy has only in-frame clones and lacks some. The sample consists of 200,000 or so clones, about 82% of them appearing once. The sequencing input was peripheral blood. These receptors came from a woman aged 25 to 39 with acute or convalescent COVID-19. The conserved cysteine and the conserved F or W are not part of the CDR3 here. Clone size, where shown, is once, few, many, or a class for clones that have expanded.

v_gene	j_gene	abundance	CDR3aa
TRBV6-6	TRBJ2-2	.	ASWSRGYTGELF
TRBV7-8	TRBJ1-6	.	ASSLFGTGGYNSPLH
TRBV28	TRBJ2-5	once	ASTVGTSVETQY
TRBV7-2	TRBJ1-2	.	ASSLATTGGGGYT
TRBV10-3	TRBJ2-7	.	AVDGRGEYEQY
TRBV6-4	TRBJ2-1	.	ASSDSSGGANEQF
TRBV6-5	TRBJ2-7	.	ASRGRRGFYEQY
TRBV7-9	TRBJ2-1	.	ASSPMTLAGQNEQF
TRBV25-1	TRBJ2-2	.	ASSEFGGDPTGELF
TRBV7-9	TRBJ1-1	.	ASSSRPGQMNTEAF
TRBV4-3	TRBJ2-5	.	ASSQGQGALETQY
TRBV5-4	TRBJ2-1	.	ASSQRRSGTRSSYNEQF
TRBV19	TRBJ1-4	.	ASSITGVEKLF
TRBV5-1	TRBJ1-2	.	ASSPSRGGSGYT
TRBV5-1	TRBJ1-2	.	ASSLMAGAGSAYGYT
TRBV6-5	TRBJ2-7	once	ASRYGQMGEQY
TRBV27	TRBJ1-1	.	ASSPPDSEAF
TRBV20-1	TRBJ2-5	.	SARQETQY
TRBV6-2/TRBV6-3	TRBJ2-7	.	ASSKGPGQGLNEQY
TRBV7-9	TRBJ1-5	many	ASSETGGAYSQPQH
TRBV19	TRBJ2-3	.	ASSIGSGLAGGNTDTQY
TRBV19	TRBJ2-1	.	ASSLGTSVYNEQF
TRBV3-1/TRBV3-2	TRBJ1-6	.	ASSQTGGNSPLH
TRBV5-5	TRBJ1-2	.	ASSYGPGRLYGYT
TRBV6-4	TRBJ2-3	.	ASSEVSGGPDTQY
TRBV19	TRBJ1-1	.	ASSIDRMTEAF
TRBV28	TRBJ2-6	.	ASSLSRGGGANVLT
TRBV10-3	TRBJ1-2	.	AISESYGGSGYT
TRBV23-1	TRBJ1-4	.	ASSRLGTGAEKLF
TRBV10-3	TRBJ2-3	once	AIFSGMGTDTQY
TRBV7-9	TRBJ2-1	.	ASSPTSGGPNEQF
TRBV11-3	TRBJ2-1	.	ASSPDSGQSSYNEQF
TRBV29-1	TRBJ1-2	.	SVTGGARGGYT
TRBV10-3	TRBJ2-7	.	AIRRDSLNYEQY
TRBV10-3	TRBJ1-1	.	AIIRDTEAF
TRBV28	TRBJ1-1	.	ASSVIFPGTGRTEAF
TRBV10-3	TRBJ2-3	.	AISETWTSGGITDTQY
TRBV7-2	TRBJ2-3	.	ASSSNRGGFSTDTQY
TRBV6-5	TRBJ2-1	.	ASRATTSAEQF
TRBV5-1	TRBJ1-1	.	ASSPPRGTWTEAF
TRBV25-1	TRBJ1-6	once	ASSGLEGGGSPLH
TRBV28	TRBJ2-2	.	ASSLDGDGELF
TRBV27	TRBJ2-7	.	ASSLVGPYEQY
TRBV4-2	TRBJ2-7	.	ASSQELAAYSTYEQY
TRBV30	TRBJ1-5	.	AWAGERSNQPQH
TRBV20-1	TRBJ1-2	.	SASTGPYT
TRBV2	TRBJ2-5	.	ASSDPGVETQY